These 14 T cell receptor beta chains came from one sample sequenced in a study of blood T cell repertoires in COVID-19. The table came from immunoSEQ multiplex PCR; TCRdb's copy has only in-frame clones and leaves some out. The sample consists of about 88,000 clones, approximately 91% of them appearing once. Sequencing was carried out using peripheral blood. These receptors all come from an elderly woman with acute or convalescent COVID-19.

J is TRBJ1-6 and V is TRBV6-5; possible D gene TRBD1, 5 bases. Germline CDR1 and CDR2: MNHEY and SVGAGI. The CDR3 length is 15 residues. Trimming shortened V by 0 bases and J by 14 bases, and 17 bases separated the two germline ends. The CDR3 DNA reads TGTGCCAGCAGTTACTCCCAAAGCCGGGGGGGGTCCCTCCACTTT. Translating it yields CASSYSQSRGGSLHF.

The chain couples TRBV11-2 to TRBJ2-3, with 7 bases fitting TRBD1. Germline V gives CDR1 SGHAT, CDR2 FQNNGV. The J segment lost 1 base and the V segment lost 3 bases, leaving 7 bases of the junction unmatched. This CDR3 region has 16 residues. The CDR3 nucleotides read TGTGCCAGCAGCTTCCTACAGGGGTCGGGCACAGATACGCAGTATTTT. This encodes CASSFLQGSGTDTQYF.

Worth noting for this clone: The junction does not match germline at one end; this may be a read error. The chain joins TRBV2 to TRBJ1-5; weak D call: TRBD1 (5 bases). The CDR3 length is 15 residues. Per the germline V gene, CDR1 is SNHLY and CDR2 is FYNNEI. CDR3 DNA sequence: TGCGGATGTGGGCTGGGGCAGTATAGCAATCAGCCCCAGCATTTT. This encodes CGCGLGQYSNQPQHF. Full variable domain (rest looked up from reference TRBV2 and TRBJ1-5): EPEVTQTPSHQVTQMGQEVILRCVPISNHLYFYWYRQILGQKVEFLVSFYNNEISEKSEIFDDQFSVERPDGSNFTLKIRSTKLEDSAMYFCGCGLGQYSNQPQHFGDGTRLSIL.

As regards this clone: This sample includes further DNA sequences coding for the same CDR3. This rearrangement joins TRBV29-1 to TRBJ1-3; D might be TRBD1 (5 bases). The length of the CDR3 is 13 residues. V shed 4 bases and J shed 0 bases, with 7 bases lying between them. Germline V gene sequence: CDR1 SQVTM, CDR2 ANQGSEA. The CDR3 loop reads CSVGQSSGNTIYF. CDR3 coding DNA: TGCAGCGTTGGACAGTCCTCTGGAAACACCATATATTTT.

This chain connects TRBV5-5 to TRBJ1-1; TRBD1 agrees at 7 bases. Germline lookup yields CDR1 SGHKS and CDR2 YYEKEE (reference sequence). After removal of 4 bases from V and 0 bases from J, the junction contained 6 bases not matched to a gene. The CDR3 consists of 15 residues. CDR3 sequence (DNA): TGTGCCAGCAGCCAGACGACAGGGCTGAACACTGAAGCTTTCTTT. Translation gives CASSQTTGLNTEAFF.

The chain joins TRBV5-4 to TRBJ2-5, with TRBD2 matching over 14 bases. The germline CDR1 and CDR2 sequences are SGHNT and YYREEE (reference sequence). V lost 4 bases and J lost 6; bases outside the gene matches: 11. This CDR3 region has 17 residues. The CDR3 here is CASSPSGTSGSWQTQYF. The DNA for the CDR3 is TGTGCCAGCAGCCCCTCCGGGACTAGCGGGAGTTGGCAGACCCAGTACTTC.

This chain connects TRBV3-1 (or the pseudogene TRBV3-2) to TRBJ1-3; the D gene is possibly TRBD1 (5 bases). The germline V gene encodes CDR1 LGHDT and CDR2 YNNKEL (reference sequence). The germline V and J ends were trimmed by 5 bases and 0 bases, with 14 bases remaining between them. The CDR3 totals 16 residues. The CDR3 nucleotides are TGTGCCAGCAGCTATATCCGGGGGACCTCTGGAAACACCATATATTTT. Translating gives CASSYIRGTSGNTIYF.

A single count supports this clone. V gene TRBV19 combines with J gene TRBJ1-1, with TRBD1 matching over 8 bases. J was trimmed by 5 bases and V by 2 bases; bases with no gene match: 4. This CDR3 has 14 residues. Germline CDR1 is LNHDA and CDR2 is SQIVND (reference sequence). CDR3 bases: TGTGCCAGTAGTATACAGGGGGCGGCAACTGAAGCTTTCTTT. It is translated as CASSIQGAATEAFF.

The chain carries TRBV27 and TRBJ2-3; D not certain. CDR1 and CDR2 from the germline V gene are MNHEY and SMNVEV (reference sequence). Trimming left V 2 bases short and J 4 bases short, with 7 bases between. The CDR3 runs to 13 residues. CDR3 bases: TGTGCCAGCAGTTTAATCCTCTCAGATACGCAGTATTTT. It is translated as CASSLILSDTQYF.

This clone was seen only once. This rearrangement joins TRBV30 to TRBJ1-2; 7 bases are a match to TRBD1. Germline V lookup: CDR1 GTSNPN, CDR2 SVGIG (reference sequence). CDR3 size: 15 residues. J gave up 2 bases and V 3 bases, and 9 bases lay outside the gene matches. CDR3 nucleotides: TGTGCCTGGAGCCAAGGGACAGACCTAAACTATGGCTACACCTTC. It is translated as CAWSQGTDLNYGYTF.

V and J are TRBV5-1 and TRBJ2-2, with 15 bases matching TRBD2. This CDR3 has 17 amino acids. CDR1 SGHRS and CDR2 YFSETQ come from the germline V gene. V dropped 3 bases and J dropped 5; count of bases not matched to a gene: 5. CDR3 bases: TGCGCCAGCAGCTCCCCGGGACTAGCGGGGGGTACCGGGGAGCTGTTTTTT. Its translation is CASSSPGLAGGTGELFF.

The V and J genes are TRBV7-2 and TRBJ2-1, with D perhaps matching TRBD2 (6 bases). The CDR3 extends over 16 amino acids. Trimming pared 1 base from V and 0 bases from J, leaving 10 bases between. Germline values: CDR1 SGHTA, CDR2 FQGNSA. CDR3 bases: TGTGCCAGCAGCTTAGGACGGGGGAGCTCCTACAATGAGCAGTTCTTC. Translated: CASSLGRGSSYNEQFF.

This chain joins TRBV27 and TRBJ1-2; 9 bases align to TRBD1. The junction had 6 bases not matched to a gene; V was cut back by 3 bases and J by 4 bases. Germline CDR1 and CDR2: MNHEY and SMNVEV (reference sequence). The CDR3 extends over 15 amino acids. The CDR3 here is CASSFRDRAFYGYTF. The CDR3 DNA reads as TGTGCCAGCAGTTTCCGGGACAGGGCATTCTATGGCTACACCTTC.

This chain uses TRBV2 with TRBJ1-1, with D hard to call. V lost 0 bases, J lost 1 base, and 9 bases lay in between. Per germline, CDR1 SNHLY and CDR2 FYNNEI. The CDR3 loop spans 15 amino acids. The CDR3 reads CASSEALLGNTEAFF. The DNA of the CDR3 is TGTGCCAGCAGTGAAGCGCTTCTAGGGAACACTGAAGCTTTCTTT. The variable domain in full, completed from reference TRBV2 and TRBJ1-1, reads EPEVTQTPSHQVTQMGQEVILRCVPISNHLYFYWYRQILGQKVEFLVSFYNNEISEKSEIFDDQFSVERPDGSNFTLKIRSTKLEDSAMYFCASSEALLGNTEAFFGQGTRLTVV.